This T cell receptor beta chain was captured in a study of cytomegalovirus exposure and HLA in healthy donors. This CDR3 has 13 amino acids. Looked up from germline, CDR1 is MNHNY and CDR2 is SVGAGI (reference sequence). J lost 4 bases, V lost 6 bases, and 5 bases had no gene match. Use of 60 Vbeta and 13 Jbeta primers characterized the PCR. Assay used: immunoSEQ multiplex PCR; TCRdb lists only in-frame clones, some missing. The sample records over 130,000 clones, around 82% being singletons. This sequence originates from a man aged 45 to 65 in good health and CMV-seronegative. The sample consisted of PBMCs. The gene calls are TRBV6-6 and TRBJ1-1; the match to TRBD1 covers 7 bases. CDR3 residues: CASRPTGITEAFF. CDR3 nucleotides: TGTGCCAGCAGACCGACAGGGATCACTGAAGCTTTCTTT.